The 19 T cell receptor beta chains listed next were all sequenced from one sample in a study of monozygotic twins with inflammatory bowel disease. TCRdb reanalyzed the 5' RACE reads and collapses them to one entry per CDR3 protein, without DNA. Here the sample table reports approximately 400,000 distinct CDR3 sequences. The sequenced material came from blood. The origin of the receptors is a human donor with ulcerative colitis or Crohn's disease, or a healthy co-twin of an affected twin (not recorded which).

This chain uses TRBV20-1 with TRBJ1-6. The CDR3 contains 12 residues. Per the germline V gene, CDR1 is DFQATT and CDR2 is SNEGSKA (reference sequence). The chain's CDR3 is CSAGGRVETLHF.

V gene TRBV7-9 combines with J gene TRBJ1-1; checking the TCRdb D call of TRBD1 is not possible without DNA. The CDR3 is made up of 14 amino acids. CDR1 is SEHNR, CDR2 FQNEAQ, per germline (reference sequence). CDR3 residues: CASSLVGGPNEAFF. Filled out from reference TRBV7-9 and TRBJ1-1, the complete variable domain reads DTGVSQNPRHKITKRGQNVTFRCDPISEHNRLYWYRQTLGQGPEFLTYFQNEAQLEKSRLLSDRFSAERPKGSFSTLEIQRTEQGDSAMYLCASSLVGGPNEAFFGQGTRLTVV.

The chain couples TRBV20-1 to TRBJ1-4; the D call of TRBD1 rests on TCRdb alone, since no DNA is present to check it. Germline-derived CDR1 and CDR2 are DFQATT and SNEGSKA (reference sequence). The CDR3 has 12 residues. The CDR3 spells CSAMTGREKLFF.

J is TRBJ2-7 and V is TRBV7-9; there is no DNA to check the TCRdb D call of TRBD1. CDR1 is SEHNR and CDR2 is FQNEAQ in the germline V gene (reference sequence). The CDR3 has 15 residues. The CDR3 reads CASSLKFGQGYEQYF. The full variable domain, its missing parts supplied by reference TRBV7-9 and TRBJ2-7, is DTGVSQNPRHKITKRGQNVTFRCDPISEHNRLYWYRQTLGQGPEFLTYFQNEAQLEKSRLLSDRFSAERPKGSFSTLEIQRTEQGDSAMYLCASSLKFGQGYEQYFGPGTRLTVT.

V usage is TRBV5-1 and J usage is TRBJ2-3; without DNA, the TCRdb call of TRBD2 cannot be checked. Germline V gene sequence: CDR1 SGHRS, CDR2 YFSETQ. The CDR3 spans 14 residues. CDR3 protein: CASSSGSGTDTQYF.

The chain combines TRBV3-1 with TRBJ2-1; TCRdb gives TRBD1 as the D gene, but with no DNA this cannot be confirmed. This CDR3 region has 15 residues. Germline CDR1 and CDR2: LGHDT and YNNKEL (reference sequence). This CDR3 reads CASSQDVGPQNEQFF.

The chain employs TRBV27 and TRBJ1-1; TCRdb's assignment of TRBD1 cannot be checked, as there is no DNA. The CDR3 is made up of 15 amino acids. Germline CDR1 is MNHEY and CDR2 is SMNVEV (reference sequence). Here the CDR3 reads CASSGKQGVNTEAFF.

This chain links TRBV4-3 with TRBJ1-1. CDR1 and CDR2 (germline): LGHNA, YSLEER. This CDR3 spans 15 amino acids. This CDR3 reads CASSQDLGEGTEAFF.

CDR3: CASTSGSYGYTF. The chain has TRBV6-2 or TRBV6-3 and TRBJ1-2; the TCRdb D gene call, TRBD1, has no DNA to confirm it. The CDR3 length is 12 residues. CDR1 is MNHEY, CDR2 SVGEGT, per germline.

The chain is built from TRBV7-2 and TRBJ2-1. This CDR3 spans 14 amino acids. Looked up from germline, CDR1 is SGHTA and CDR2 is FQGNSA. The CDR3 loop is CASTPWMSGNEQFF.

The V gene is TRBV28, the J gene TRBJ1-5; TCRdb outputs TRBD1, but without DNA this stays unchecked. Germline assignment: CDR1 MDHEN and CDR2 SYDVKM. The CDR3 totals 17 residues. CDR3 loop: CASRPTKTQGWNQPQHF.

The J gene is TRBJ1-2, the V gene TRBV30. This CDR3 comprises 16 residues. Per germline, CDR1 GTSNPN and CDR2 SVGIG (reference sequence). The CDR3: CAWKQAHRALGYGYTF. Full variable domain (rest looked up from reference TRBV30 and TRBJ1-2): SQTIHQWPATLVQPVGSPLSLECTVEGTSNPNLYWYRQAAGRGLQLLFYSVGIGQISSEVPQNLSASRPQDRQFILSSKKLLLSDSGFYLCAWKQAHRALGYGYTFGSGTRLTVV.

The chain couples TRBV11-1 to TRBJ2-1; TCRdb's D gene call, TRBD1, goes unchecked for lack of DNA. The CDR3 sequence is 16 residues long. Germline V gene lookup returns CDR1 SGHAT and CDR2 FQDESV (reference sequence). The chain's CDR3 is CASSLEGGGPYNEQFF.

The rearrangement uses TRBV4-1 and TRBJ2-3. Germline CDR1 is MGHRA and CDR2 is YSYEKL. CDR3 length: 14 amino acids. The CDR3 reads CASSPETSTDTQYF.

The V and J genes are TRBV7-2 and TRBJ2-7; TCRdb picks TRBD1, but there is no DNA to check that call. CDR1 and CDR2 from the germline V gene are SGHTA and FQGNSA. This CDR3 has 14 residues. The CDR3 sequence: CASSLEQGTGEQYF. Variable domain in full (rest from reference TRBV7-2 and TRBJ2-7): GAGVSQSPSNKVTEKGKDVELRCDPISGHTALYWYRQSLGQGLEFLIYFQGNSAPDKSGLPSDRFSAERTGGSVSTLTIQRTQQEDSAVYLCASSLEQGTGEQYFGPGTRLTVT.

The chain is built from TRBV6-2 or TRBV6-3 and TRBJ2-7; the TRBD1 assignment by TCRdb is unverifiable without DNA. Germline V gives CDR1 MNHEY, CDR2 SVGEGT. CDR3 length: 13 amino acids. CDR3 protein: CASRSGPVYEQYF.

V gene TRBV20-1 combines with J gene TRBJ1-3. The CDR3 totals 14 residues. CDR1 DFQATT and CDR2 SNEGSKA come from the germline V gene (reference sequence). The CDR3 sequence is CSARRPGLGNTIYF.

This rearrangement joins TRBV20-1 to TRBJ2-3; TCRdb gives TRBD2 as the D gene, but with no DNA this cannot be confirmed. CDR3 length: 16 amino acids. From germline, CDR1 is DFQATT and CDR2 SNEGSKA (reference sequence). The CDR3 loop is CSARWNSGGIADTQYF.

Here the CDR3 reads CASTRAGDGQPQHF. The rearrangement links TRBV28 to TRBJ1-5. Germline CDR1 reads MDHEN; CDR2 reads SYDVKM. The CDR3 is 14 amino acids.